One and the same sample provided the 26 T cell receptor beta chains below, sequenced in a study of blood T cells in healthy people across ages. Using a J-beta primer mix together with a sample-barcoded 5' primer, a second PCR was run for roughly 6 to 12 cycles. Via MiXCR, TCRdb re-called the 5' RACE reads, giving one row per CDR3 protein. The table includes hundreds of thousands of distinct CDR3 sequences, roughly three fifths detected once. The sequenced material came from blood. These receptor sequences come from a man between 35 and 55 years old in good health.

The chain uses TRBV5-1 and TRBJ2-4; D possibly corresponds to TRBD2 (6 bases). The CDR3 sequence is 18 residues long. V dropped 0 bases and J dropped 3 bases, with 19 bases sitting between them. Germline V gives CDR1 SGHRS, CDR2 YFSETQ. CDR3 region: CASSLAPLGGELKNIQYF. CDR3 nucleotides: TGCGCCAGCAGCTTGGCGCCGTTAGGAGGGGAACTCAAAAACATTCAGTACTTC.

This clonotype was detected only a few times. The chain uses TRBV29-1 and TRBJ2-1, with 11 positions matching TRBD2. V dropped 6 bases and J dropped 7; count of bases not matched to a gene: 14. The CDR3 runs 16 residues. Germline V gene data show CDR1 as SQVTM and CDR2 as ANQGSEA. The CDR3 sequence is CSVWLSGGALSNEQFF. The CDR3 DNA sequence: TGCAGCGTCTGGCTTAGCGGGGGGGCCTTATCAAATGAGCAGTTCTTC.

This clonotype was detected a few times. The rearrangement links TRBV12-3 or TRBV12-4 to TRBJ2-7; possible D gene TRBD2, 5 bases. V lost 8 bases to trimming and J lost 8 bases, with 16 bases between them. The CDR3 runs to 12 residues. The chain's CDR3 is CASRGERPQQYF. As DNA, the CDR3 is TGTGCCAGCCGCGGTGAGCGGCCCCAGCAGTACTTC.

The rearrangement uses TRBV7-3 and TRBJ2-3; D remains ambiguous. The CDR3 is 14 residues long. V lost 5 bases, J lost 3 bases, and 12 bases lay in between. Germline V CDR1 and CDR2: SGHTA, FQGTGA. The CDR3 is CASSPSMGTDTQYF. The DNA of the CDR3 is TGTGCCAGCAGCCCAAGCATGGGGACAGATACGCAGTATTTT.

V gene TRBV30 combines with J gene TRBJ1-2; D unresolved. V lost 3 bases and J 0 bases, leaving 8 bases between the germline ends. This CDR3 is built from 13 residues. Germline V gene lookup returns CDR1 GTSNPN and CDR2 SVGIG (reference sequence). CDR3 in DNA: TGTGCCTGGAGGGGAATTCCTAACTATGGCTACACCTTC. It encodes CAWRGIPNYGYTF. Drawing the rest from reference TRBV30 and TRBJ1-2, the complete variable domain is SQTIHQWPATLVQPVGSPLSLECTVEGTSNPNLYWYRQAAGRGLQLLFYSVGIGQISSEVPQNLSASRPQDRQFILSSKKLLLSDSGFYLCAWRGIPNYGYTFGSGTRLTVV.

V usage is TRBV24-1 and J usage is TRBJ2-3, with TRBD2 as a possible D gene (6 bases). Germline loops: CDR1 KGHDR, CDR2 SFDVKD. The ends were cut back, 3 bases at V and 4 bases at J, with 19 bases in the middle. This CDR3 comprises 17 residues. The CDR3 DNA is TGTGCCACCAGTGATCTCCAGGATCCGGGAGTAGCAGATACGCAGTATTTT. The encoded protein is CATSDLQDPGVADTQYF.

This rearrangement joins TRBV4-1 to TRBJ2-1; TRBD2 aligns across 15 bases. The CDR3 consists of 17 residues. Unmatched junction bases numbered 7, after V lost 4 bases and J lost 6 bases. CDR1 is MGHRA, CDR2 YSYEKL, per germline. CDR3 sequence (DNA): TGCGCCAGCAGCCTCGTACGGACTAGCGGGAGGGCCAATGAGCAGTTCTTC. Translated: CASSLVRTSGRANEQFF.

The V call is TRBV20-1, the J call TRBJ2-6; D uncertain. Per the germline V gene, CDR1 is DFQATT and CDR2 is SNEGSKA (reference sequence). The CDR3 has 16 residues. V lost 6 bases, J lost 0 bases, and 15 bases lay in between. CDR3 DNA sequence: TGCAGTGCCAGCCTAGAGAGTGGCTCTGGGGCCAACGTCCTGACTTTC. Encoded protein: CSASLESGSGANVLTF.

This clonotype was detected once. The gene calls are TRBV9 and TRBJ2-5, with TRBD2 as a possible D gene (6 bases). V shed 4 bases and J shed 4 bases, with 17 bases lying between them. The CDR3 loop spans 15 amino acids. Germline V lookup: CDR1 SGDLS, CDR2 YYNGEE. CDR3 nucleotides: TGTGCCAGCAGCCCAGGGTTGGAGGGGCGAGAGACCCAGTACTTC. Translating gives CASSPGLEGRETQYF.

V usage is TRBV28 and J usage is TRBJ1-1; perhaps TRBD1 as D (6 bases). CDR1 and CDR2 from the germline V gene are MDHEN and SYDVKM. The CDR3 length is 15 residues. V lost 5 bases and J lost 2, with 15 bases in between. CDR3 nucleotide sequence: TGTGCCAGCAGTCCGTTCCGGGGGGCCAACACTGAAGCTTTCTTT. This encodes CASSPFRGANTEAFF.

This clonotype was counted a few times. This rearrangement joins TRBV7-9 to TRBJ2-3, with D unclear. Between the trimmed V and J ends, which lost 5 bases and 2 bases, there was a span of 11 bases. The CDR3 spans 14 residues. CDR1 and CDR2 from the germline V gene are SEHNR and FQNEAQ (reference sequence). CDR3 nucleotide sequence: TGTGCCAGCAGCCCGCCGACGGTCACAGATACGCAGTATTTT. This sequence encodes CASSPPTVTDTQYF.

The CDR3 bases are TGTGCCAGCAGCTTAAGTCCCCGGACTAGCGGGAGCTACGAGCAGTACTTC. Its protein product is CASSLSPRTSGSYEQYF. The genes are TRBV7-6 and TRBJ2-7, with TRBD2 matching over 13 bases. The CDR3 totals 17 residues. J was trimmed by 3 bases and V by 2 bases; bases with no gene match: 7. Germline CDR1 is SGHVS and CDR2 is FNYEAQ.

The rearrangement joins TRBV9 to TRBJ1-1, with 9 nucleotides matching TRBD1. Germline V gives CDR1 SGDLS, CDR2 YYNGEE. Trimming removed 4 bases from V and 3 bases from J; junction bases left unmatched: 13. This CDR3 has 17 amino acids. As DNA, the CDR3 is TGTGCCAGCAGCCCAGGTACAAGACGGACAGGGGACACTGAAGCTTTCTTT. It specifies CASSPGTRRTGDTEAFF.

This sequence joins TRBV19 and TRBJ2-7; tentatively, D is TRBD1 (6 bases). This CDR3 is built from 13 residues. With 3 bases removed from V and 4 bases from J, the gap between germline ends came to 10 bases. Germline V gene data show CDR1 as LNHDA and CDR2 as SQIVND (reference sequence). CDR3 sequence (DNA): TGTGCCAGTAGTATGGGGGCAAATTACGAGCAGTACTTC. This gives the protein CASSMGANYEQYF.

This clonotype was observed a few times. The chain is built from TRBV11-2 and TRBJ2-1; D unresolved. The CDR3 has 12 amino acids. Trimming removed 4 bases from V and 7 bases from J, with 8 bases in between. Germline V gene data show CDR1 as SGHAT and CDR2 as FQNNGV. CDR3 amino acids: CASSYYLNEQFF. In nucleotides, the CDR3 is TGTGCCAGCAGCTACTATCTTAATGAGCAGTTCTTC.

The chain joins TRBV5-5 to TRBJ2-1; 14 bases map to TRBD2. The CDR3 has 16 amino acids. Germline CDR1 SGHKS, CDR2 YYEKEE (reference sequence). With V trimmed by 4 bases and J by 9 bases, 9 bases remained unmatched. CDR3 in DNA: TGTGCCAGCAGCAAGGGACTAGCGGGAGTGGTCGGTGAGCAGTTCTTC. Translation gives CASSKGLAGVVGEQFF.

The V call is TRBV7-6, the J call TRBJ1-4; D may be TRBD1 (5 bases). V was clipped by 2 bases and J by 8 bases, with 18 bases between them. This CDR3 region has 16 residues. CDR1 is SGHVS and CDR2 is FNYEAQ in the germline V gene. CDR3 loop: CASSLRSRQGGEKLFF. CDR3 bases: TGTGCCAGCAGCTTACGTTCCCGGCAGGGCGGGGAAAAACTGTTTTTT.

The chain links TRBV25-1 to TRBJ2-3, with D perhaps matching TRBD1 (6 bases). V was shortened by 8 bases and J by 3 bases, with 15 bases between the two germline ends. Germline V CDR1 and CDR2: MGHDK, SYGVNS. There are 14 residues in the CDR3. The CDR3 sequence is CASRKQGRTDTQYF. Written as DNA, the CDR3 is TGTGCCAGCCGAAAACAGGGAAGGACAGATACGCAGTATTTT. The whole variable domain, filled in from reference TRBV25-1 and TRBJ2-3, reads EADIYQTPRYLVIGTGKKITLECSQTMGHDKMYWYQQDPGMELHLIHYSYGVNSTEKGDLSSESTVSRIRTEHFPLTLESARPSHTSQYLCASRKQGRTDTQYFGPGTRLTVL.

The table lists this clonotype with a few counts. The chain couples TRBV4-1 to TRBJ2-3; 14 bases fit TRBD2. The CDR3 loop spans 16 amino acids. After removal of 3 bases from V and 9 bases from J, the junction contained 8 bases not matched to a gene. Germline CDR1 MGHRA, CDR2 YSYEKL. The CDR3 region has the DNA TGCGCCAGCAGCCAGCCCGGGACTAGCGGGAGAGGGACGCAGTATTTT. This gives the protein CASSQPGTSGRGTQYF.

Comments on this clonotype: The junction and the germline gene differ at one end; a read error may be behind it. The J gene is TRBJ2-5, the V gene TRBV28; D is unresolved. CDR1 is MDHEN and CDR2 is SYDVKM in the germline V gene. CDR3 length equals 13 residues. The CDR3, as DNA: TGTACCAGCAGTTCACAGCCACAAGAGACCCAGTACTTC. Its protein is CTSSSQPQETQYF.

The J gene is TRBJ1-2, the V gene TRBV27, with 7 bases lining up with TRBD1. V lost 5 bases and J lost 7; bases outside the gene matches: 7. Germline V CDR1 and CDR2: MNHEY, SMNVEV (reference sequence). This CDR3 spans 13 amino acids. The DNA of the CDR3 is TGTGCCAGCAGTCAACAGGGGAGGACTGGCTACACCTTC. Its translation is CASSQQGRTGYTF.

There are a few counts of this clonotype. The genes are TRBV29-1 and TRBJ1-1, with D uncertain. The V end was cut by 1 base, the J end by 5 bases, with 2 bases between. Germline V gene sequence: CDR1 SQVTM, CDR2 ANQGSEA. This CDR3 is built from 10 residues. The CDR3 loop reads CSVEVTEAFF. CDR3 nucleotides: TGCAGCGTTGAAGTTACTGAAGCTTTCTTT.

This clonotype was picked up one time. V usage is TRBV7-3 and J usage is TRBJ1-2; 11 bases agree with TRBD1. The CDR3 is 15 amino acids. Germline CDR1 SGHTA, CDR2 FQGTGA. The junction had 5 bases not matched to a gene; V was cut back by 4 bases and J by 4 bases. This CDR3 is CASSSGTGGAYGYTF. The CDR3 DNA follows: TGTGCCAGCAGCTCCGGGACAGGGGGGGCCTATGGCTACACCTTC.

The chain uses TRBV5-1 and TRBJ2-5, with 7 bases lining up with TRBD2. V lost 3 bases and J lost 11; bases outside the gene matches: 13. The CDR3 loop spans 14 amino acids. The germline V gene encodes CDR1 SGHRS and CDR2 YFSETQ. CDR3 coding DNA: TGCGCCAGCAGCTCGAGCGGGGCTCACAATGAGCAGTACTTC. This translates into CASSSSGAHNEQYF.

A word on this clonotype: At one boundary the junction diverges from the germline segment, which might be a read error. The rearrangement joins TRBV12-3 or TRBV12-4 to TRBJ2-3; 8 bases agree with TRBD2. The CDR3 spans 12 residues. CDR3 protein: CPSRPGLVTQYF. Written as DNA, the CDR3 is TGTCCCAGCAGACCGGGACTAGTTACACAGTATTTT.

The rearrangement joins TRBV20-1 to TRBJ2-4; 9 nucleotides match TRBD2. The J call may be mistaken, given a closer DNA end match to TRBJ2-5. The CDR3 sequence is 17 residues long. Per germline, CDR1 DFQATT and CDR2 SNEGSKA (reference sequence). CDR3 coding DNA: TGCAGTGCTATCGAGCCCCGACTAGCGGCCACCCAAGAGACCCAGTACTTC. This gives the protein CSAIEPRLAATQETQYF.